This T cell receptor beta chain emerged from a study of T cell repertoires in aging, cancer and after chemotherapy. Study as a whole: Six age groups, ranging from 30 or younger to 70 or older, included the donors. Study-wide results and limits: The repertoire data cannot show anything about immunological memory following chemotherapy. In cancer patients, declining TCR diversity with age involved lost richness and lost evenness. Untreated cancer patients had significantly lower blood TCR diversity than age-matched healthy donors.

The CDR3 is 14 amino acids. Trimming pared 8 bases from V and 6 bases from J, leaving 17 bases between. CDR1 and CDR2 from the germline V gene are MNHEY and SVGEGT. TCR beta rearrangements were amplified from peripheral blood genomic DNA. The table lists this clonotype with a few counts. What it binds is not known. TRB rearrangements spanning V, D and J were amplified using mixed TRB-A/B primers. MiXCR, applied by TCRdb to the multiplex PCR reads, yields one record per CDR3 protein. The sample has around 410 distinct CDR3 sequences, around 32% seen once; the top ten hold 15% to 20%. This clonotype was sampled from a human donor in good health. The V gene is TRBV6-2 or TRBV6-3, the J gene TRBJ2-1, with D possibly being TRBD2 (6 bases). Sequenced sample: blood. In DNA, the CDR3 is TGTGCCAGCGTGCCATCTCTCGGGGGCAATGAGCAGTTCTTC. This translates into CASVPSLGGNEQFF.